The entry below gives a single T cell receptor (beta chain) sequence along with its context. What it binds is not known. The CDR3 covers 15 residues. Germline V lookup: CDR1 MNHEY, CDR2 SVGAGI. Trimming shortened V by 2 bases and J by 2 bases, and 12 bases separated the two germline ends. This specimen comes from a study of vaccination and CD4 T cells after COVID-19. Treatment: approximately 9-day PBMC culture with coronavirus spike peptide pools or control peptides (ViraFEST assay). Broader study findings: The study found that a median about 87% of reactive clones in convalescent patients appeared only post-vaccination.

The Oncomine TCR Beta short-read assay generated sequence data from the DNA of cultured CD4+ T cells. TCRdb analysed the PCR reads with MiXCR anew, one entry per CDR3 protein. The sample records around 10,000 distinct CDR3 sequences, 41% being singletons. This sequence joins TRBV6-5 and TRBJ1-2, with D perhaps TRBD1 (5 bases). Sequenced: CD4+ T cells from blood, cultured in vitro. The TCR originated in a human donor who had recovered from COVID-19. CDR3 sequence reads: CASSYGGGTNYGYTF. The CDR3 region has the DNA TGTGCCAGCAGTTACGGTGGAGGGACCAACTATGGCTACACCTTC.